This T cell receptor beta chain was recorded in a study of OX40 agonist ivuxolimab in advanced cancers. Findings and limits, study-wide: Several nonresponders also turned out to have low normalized T-cell clonal expansion.

CDR1 is MRHNA, CDR2 SNTAGT, per germline. Trimming at V came to 10 bases and at J to 9 bases, leaving 13 bases not matched to a gene. This CDR3 has 14 residues. Here immunoSEQ multiplex PCR was the method, and the copy in TCRdb shows in-frame clones only, minus some. The sample holds about 70,000 clones; about 84% are singletons and the top ten take 6.5% to 7.5%. Worth noting for this clone: The antigen is unknown.

The specimen was CD4+ or CD8+ T cells sorted from blood, collected in a trial of the OX40 agonist ivuxolimab. The sequence was obtained from an adult with an advanced solid tumor such as melanoma, head and neck, liver or kidney cancer. The chain has TRBV6-4 and TRBJ2-1, with 9 bases lining up with TRBD2. The CDR3 DNA reads TGTGCCACTGAAGTGTCTAGCGGGGTTGGTGAGCAGTTCTTC. This encodes CATEVSSGVGEQFF.